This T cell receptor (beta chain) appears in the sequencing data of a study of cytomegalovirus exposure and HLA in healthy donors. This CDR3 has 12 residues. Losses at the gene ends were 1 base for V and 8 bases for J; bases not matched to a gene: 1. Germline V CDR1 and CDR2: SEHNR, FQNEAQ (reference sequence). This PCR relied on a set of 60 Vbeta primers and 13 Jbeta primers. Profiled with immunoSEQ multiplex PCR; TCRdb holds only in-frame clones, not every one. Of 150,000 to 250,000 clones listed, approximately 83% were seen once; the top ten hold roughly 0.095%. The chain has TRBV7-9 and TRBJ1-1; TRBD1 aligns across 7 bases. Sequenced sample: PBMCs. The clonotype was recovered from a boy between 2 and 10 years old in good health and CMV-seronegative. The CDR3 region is CASSLGTGEAFF. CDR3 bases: TGTGCCAGCAGCTTAGGGACAGGAGAAGCTTTCTTT.